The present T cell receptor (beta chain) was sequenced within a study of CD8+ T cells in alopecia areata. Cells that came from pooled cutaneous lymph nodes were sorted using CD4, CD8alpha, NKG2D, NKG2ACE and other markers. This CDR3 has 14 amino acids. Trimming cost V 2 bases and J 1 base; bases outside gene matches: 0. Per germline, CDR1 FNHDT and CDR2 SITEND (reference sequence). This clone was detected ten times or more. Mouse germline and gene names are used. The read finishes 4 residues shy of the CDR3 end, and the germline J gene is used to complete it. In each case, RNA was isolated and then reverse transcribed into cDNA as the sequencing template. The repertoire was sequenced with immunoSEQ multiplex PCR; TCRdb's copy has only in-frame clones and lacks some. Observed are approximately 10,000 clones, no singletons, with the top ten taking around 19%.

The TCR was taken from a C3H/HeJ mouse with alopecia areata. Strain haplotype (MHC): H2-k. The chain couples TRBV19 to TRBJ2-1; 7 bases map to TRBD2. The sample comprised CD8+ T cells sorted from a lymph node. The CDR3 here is CASSIGGNYAEQFF. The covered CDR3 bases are TGTGCCAGCAGTATTGGGGGGAACTATGCT.